The rows below give T cell receptor beta chains drawn from one sample of a study of blood T cell repertoires in COVID-19. The data were produced by immunoSEQ multiplex PCR, yet TCRdb's version contains in-frame clones alone and is incomplete. There are about 180,000 clones in the sample; about 86% occur only once, and under 3.5% lies in the top ten. The material sequenced was peripheral blood. Receptors were obtained from a woman aged 25 to 45 with active or convalescent COVID-19. The CDR3 runs from the conserved cysteine through the conserved F or W. D genes are given only for firm matches. A row's size may be missing; if present it is once, few, many or a size class.

V gene: TRBV6-5
clone size: NA
D gene: TRBD2
J gene: TRBJ2-7
CDR3 DNA: TGTGCCAGCAGAAGAGCCAGGGAGGGCGAGCAGTACTTC
CDR3 protein: CASRRAREGEQYF

V gene: TRBV6-5
clone size: NA
D gene: NA
J gene: TRBJ1-2
CDR3 DNA: TGTGCCAGCAGTTACTCGAGGCAGAGCCTTGGAAGTGGCTACACCTTC
CDR3 protein: CASSYSRQSLGSGYTF

V gene: TRBV5-5
clone size: NA
D gene: NA
J gene: TRBJ2-5
CDR3 DNA: TGTGCCAGCAGCCTCACGGTGCGGGTTTTGCAGGAGACCCAGTACTTC
CDR3 protein: CASSLTVRVLQETQYF

V gene: TRBV4-2
clone size: NA
D gene: TRBD1
J gene: TRBJ1-2
CDR3 DNA: TGTGCCAGCAGCCAAGCCACGGGGACAGGGAGGGAAGGCACCTTC
CDR3 protein: CASSQATGTGREGTF

V gene: TRBV19
clone size: NA
D gene: NA
J gene: TRBJ1-5
CDR3 DNA: TGTGCCAGTAGTTGGACCGAGGGTCAGCCCCAGCATTTT
CDR3 protein: CASSWTEGQPQHF

V gene: TRBV13
clone size: NA
D gene: TRBD1
J gene: TRBJ1-3
CDR3 DNA: TGTGCCAGCAGCTTAGGGACAGGGGGAAACACCATATATTTT
CDR3 protein: CASSLGTGGNTIYF

V gene: TRBV19
clone size: NA
D gene: TRBD1
J gene: TRBJ2-4
CDR3 DNA: TGTGCCAGTAGTCTGGGGACAGGGGAAAACATTCAGTACTTC
CDR3 protein: CASSLGTGENIQYF

V gene: TRBV3-1/TRBV3-2
clone size: NA
D gene: NA
J gene: TRBJ2-7
CDR3 DNA: TGTGCCAGCAGGAGCGCAGGGGACGAGCAGTACTTC
CDR3 protein: CASRSAGDEQYF

V gene: TRBV5-1
clone size: NA
D gene: NA
J gene: TRBJ1-1
CDR3 DNA: TGCGCCAGCAGCTTGTCACAGCAGAACACTGAAGCTTTCTTT
CDR3 protein: CASSLSQQNTEAFF

V gene: TRBV24-1
clone size: NA
D gene: NA
J gene: TRBJ2-1
CDR3 DNA: TGTGCCACCAGTAGGCACAGCTCCTACAATGAGCAGTTCTTC
CDR3 protein: CATSRHSSYNEQFF

V gene: TRBV5-6
clone size: NA
D gene: TRBD1
J gene: TRBJ1-2
CDR3 DNA: TGTGCCAGCAGCTTGGCCGGGACAGGGCCTCACTATGGCTACACCTTC
CDR3 protein: CASSLAGTGPHYGYTF

V gene: TRBV6-6
clone size: once
D gene: TRBD2
J gene: TRBJ2-2
CDR3 DNA: TGTGCCAGCAGTTACGCCCTTTCACGGGGGGCCGGGGAGCTGTTTTTT
CDR3 protein: CASSYALSRGAGELFF

V gene: TRBV30
clone size: NA
D gene: TRBD2
J gene: TRBJ2-7
CDR3 DNA: TGTGCCTGGAGTGCTTCTAGCGGGGTTTACGAGCAGTACTTC
CDR3 protein: CAWSASSGVYEQYF

V gene: TRBV6-5
clone size: NA
D gene: TRBD2
J gene: TRBJ2-1
CDR3 DNA: TGTGCCAGCAGCTGGACTAGCGGGAACGTGCAGTTCTTC
CDR3 protein: CASSWTSGNVQFF

V gene: TRBV7-2
clone size: NA
D gene: NA
J gene: TRBJ1-6
CDR3 DNA: TGTGCCAGCAGCTTGAACAGTATTAATTCACCCCTCCACTTT
CDR3 protein: CASSLNSINSPLHF

V gene: TRBV30
clone size: NA
D gene: NA
J gene: TRBJ1-2
CDR3 DNA: TGTGCCTGGTCGCTCGCGGTCTCGAGTTTC
CDR3 protein: CAWSLAVSSF

V gene: TRBV18
clone size: NA
D gene: NA
J gene: TRBJ1-4
CDR3 DNA: TGTGCCAGCTCACCACGGGACACCGCAACTAATGAAAAACTGTTTTTT
CDR3 protein: CASSPRDTATNEKLFF

V gene: TRBV9
clone size: NA
D gene: NA
J gene: TRBJ2-3
CDR3 DNA: TGTGCCAGCAGCATTCTAGCCCGTGGCACAGATACGCAGTATTTT
CDR3 protein: CASSILARGTDTQYF

V gene: TRBV12-3/TRBV12-4
clone size: NA
D gene: NA
J gene: TRBJ2-3
CDR3 DNA: TGTGCCAGCAGCCTCGAATGGGCCCATACGCAGTATTTT
CDR3 protein: CASSLEWAHTQYF

V gene: TRBV29-1
clone size: NA
D gene: TRBD1
J gene: TRBJ2-1
CDR3 DNA: TGCAGCGTTGAAGGGGGGTTGGGTAGAGGACAGGCCAATGAGCAGTTCTTC
CDR3 protein: CSVEGGLGRGQANEQFF

V gene: TRBV3-1/TRBV3-2
clone size: NA
D gene: TRBD2
J gene: TRBJ2-1
CDR3 DNA: TGTGCCAGCAGCCAAGACTTACTAGCGGGGGCCGGATACAATGAGCAGTTCTTC
CDR3 protein: CASSQDLLAGAGYNEQFF

V gene: TRBV30
clone size: NA
D gene: NA
J gene: TRBJ2-7
CDR3 DNA: TGTGCCTCCACAGGGCGTACCTCCTACGAGCAGTACTTC
CDR3 protein: CASTGRTSYEQYF

V gene: TRBV19
clone size: NA
D gene: NA
J gene: TRBJ1-1
CDR3 DNA: TGTGCCAGTAGTATCGTGGGGGCATGGAACACTGAAGCTTTCTTT
CDR3 protein: CASSIVGAWNTEAFF

V gene: TRBV5-8
clone size: NA
D gene: NA
J gene: TRBJ2-3
CDR3 DNA: TGTGCCAGCAGCCGAGCAGTTGTTTCGGGGAGCACAGATACGCAGTATTTT
CDR3 protein: CASSRAVVSGSTDTQYF

V gene: TRBV5-3
clone size: NA
D gene: NA
J gene: TRBJ2-1
CDR3 DNA: TGTGCCAGAAGCAATAGCGGCGGCAGCAGGTTCTTC
CDR3 protein: CARSNSGGSRFF

V gene: TRBV5-1
clone size: NA
D gene: NA
J gene: TRBJ1-6
CDR3 DNA: TGCGCCAGCAGTACGGGGGGGAATTCACCCCTCCACTTT
CDR3 protein: CASSTGGNSPLHF

V gene: TRBV15
clone size: once
D gene: NA
J gene: TRBJ1-6
CDR3 DNA: TGTGCCACCAGCAGAGATAGGGGGACGCCGGTTTCACCCCTCCACTTT
CDR3 protein: CATSRDRGTPVSPLHF

V gene: TRBV6-5
clone size: once
D gene: TRBD2
J gene: TRBJ2-4
CDR3 DNA: TGTGCCAGCAGTCGGACTAGCCTCGAAAACATTCAGTACTTC
CDR3 protein: CASSRTSLENIQYF

V gene: TRBV7-8
clone size: NA
D gene: NA
J gene: TRBJ2-7
CDR3 DNA: TGTGCCAGCAGCTCTCTCCCGGAGGACTACGAGCAGTACTTC
CDR3 protein: CASSSLPEDYEQYF

V gene: TRBV28
clone size: once
D gene: NA
J gene: TRBJ1-6
CDR3 DNA: TGTGCCAGCAGTCCGCCGGGACTCGCTGGGTCACCCCTCCACTTT
CDR3 protein: CASSPPGLAGSPLHF

V gene: TRBV19
clone size: NA
D gene: NA
J gene: TRBJ2-1
CDR3 DNA: TGTGCCAGTAGTATCGGGACATCTTACAATGAGCAGTTCTTC
CDR3 protein: CASSIGTSYNEQFF